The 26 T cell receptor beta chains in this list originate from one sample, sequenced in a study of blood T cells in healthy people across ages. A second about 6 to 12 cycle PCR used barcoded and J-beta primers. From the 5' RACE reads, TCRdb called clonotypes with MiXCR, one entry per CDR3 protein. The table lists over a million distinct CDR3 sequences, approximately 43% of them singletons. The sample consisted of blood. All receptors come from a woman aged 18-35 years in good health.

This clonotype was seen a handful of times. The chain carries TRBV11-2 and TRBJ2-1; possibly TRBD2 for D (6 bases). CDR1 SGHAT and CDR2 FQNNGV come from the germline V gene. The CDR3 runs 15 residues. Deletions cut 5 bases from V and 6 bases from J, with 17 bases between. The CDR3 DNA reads TGTGCCAGCAGCCGAGGGACTCCCCCAAGCAATGAGCAGTTCTTC. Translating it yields CASSRGTPPSNEQFF.

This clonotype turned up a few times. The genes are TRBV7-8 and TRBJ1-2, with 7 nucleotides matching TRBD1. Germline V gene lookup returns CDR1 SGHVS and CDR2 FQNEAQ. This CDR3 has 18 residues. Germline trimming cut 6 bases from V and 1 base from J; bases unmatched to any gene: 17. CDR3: CASRGQQRFTPDNYGYTF. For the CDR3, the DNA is TGTGCCAGCAGGGGACAGCAACGATTCACTCCTGATAACTATGGCTACACCTTC.

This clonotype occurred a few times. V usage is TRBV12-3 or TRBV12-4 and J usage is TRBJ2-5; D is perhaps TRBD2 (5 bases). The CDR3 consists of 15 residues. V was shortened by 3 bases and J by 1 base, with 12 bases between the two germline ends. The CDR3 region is CASSFGSGPQETQYF. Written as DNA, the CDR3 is TGTGCCAGCAGTTTTGGAAGCGGTCCCCAAGAGACCCAGTACTTC.

The CDR3 sequence: CASRAGLSSYEQYF. In DNA, the CDR3 is TGTGCCAGCAGGGCGGGACTTTCCTCCTACGAGCAGTACTTC. The chain combines TRBV12-3 or TRBV12-4 with TRBJ2-7; TRBD2 is a possible D gene (6 bases). The CDR3 is made up of 14 amino acids. Trimming cost V 6 bases and J 0 bases, with 12 bases left between them.

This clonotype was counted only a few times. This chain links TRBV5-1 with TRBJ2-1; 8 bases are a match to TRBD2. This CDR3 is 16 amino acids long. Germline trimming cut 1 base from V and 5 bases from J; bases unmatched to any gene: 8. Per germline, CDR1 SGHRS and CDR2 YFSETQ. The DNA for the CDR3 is TGCGCCAGCAGCTTGATTAGCGGGGTCCTTCACAATGAGCAGTTCTTC. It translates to CASSLISGVLHNEQFF.

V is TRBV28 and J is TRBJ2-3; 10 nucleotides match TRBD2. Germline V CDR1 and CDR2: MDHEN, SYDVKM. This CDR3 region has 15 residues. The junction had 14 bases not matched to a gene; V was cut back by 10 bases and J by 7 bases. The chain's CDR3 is CATSLSSGSLYTQYF. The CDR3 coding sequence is TGTGCCACCTCGCTTTCTAGCGGGAGTCTGTATACGCAGTATTTT.

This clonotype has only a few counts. CDR3 bases: TGTGCCAGCAGCCTCGGACTAGCGGGAGGGCCTAGGATAGATACGCAGTATTTT. This encodes CASSLGLAGGPRIDTQYF. V is TRBV7-3 and J is TRBJ2-3; 15 positions agree with TRBD2. Looked up from germline, CDR1 is SGHTA and CDR2 is FQGTGA. After removal of 5 bases from V and 5 bases from J, the junction contained 11 bases not matched to a gene. The CDR3 loop spans 18 amino acids.

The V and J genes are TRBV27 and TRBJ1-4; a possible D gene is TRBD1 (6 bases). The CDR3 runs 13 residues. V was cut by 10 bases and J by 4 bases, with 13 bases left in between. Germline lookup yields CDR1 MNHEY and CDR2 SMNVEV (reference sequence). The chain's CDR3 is CATRTAINEKLFF. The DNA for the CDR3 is TGTGCCACCAGGACAGCGATTAATGAAAAACTGTTTTTT.

The CDR3 bases are TGTGCCAGCAGCTTGGGACAGGGAGAGAATCAGCCCCAGCATTTT. Translation gives CASSLGQGENQPQHF. The rearrangement uses TRBV5-5 and TRBJ1-5, with 7 bases matching TRBD1. The CDR3 extends over 15 amino acids. Losses at the gene ends were 0 bases for V and 4 bases for J; bases not matched to a gene: 4. The germline CDR1 and CDR2 sequences are SGHKS and YYEKEE (reference sequence).

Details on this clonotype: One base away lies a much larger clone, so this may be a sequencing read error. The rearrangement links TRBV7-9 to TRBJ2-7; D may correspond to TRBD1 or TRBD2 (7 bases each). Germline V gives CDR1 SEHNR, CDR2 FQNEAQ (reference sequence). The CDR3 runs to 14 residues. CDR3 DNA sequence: TGTACCAGCAGCTTAATGGCAGGGGGGGACGAGCAGTACTTC. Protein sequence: CTSSLMAGGDEQYF.

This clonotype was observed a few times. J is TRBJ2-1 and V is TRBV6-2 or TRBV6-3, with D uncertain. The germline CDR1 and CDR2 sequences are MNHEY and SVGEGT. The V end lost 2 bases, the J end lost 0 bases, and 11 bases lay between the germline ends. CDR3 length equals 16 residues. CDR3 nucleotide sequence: TGTGCCAGCAGTTACGATCCCGGCAGCTCCTACAATGAGCAGTTCTTC. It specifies CASSYDPGSSYNEQFF.

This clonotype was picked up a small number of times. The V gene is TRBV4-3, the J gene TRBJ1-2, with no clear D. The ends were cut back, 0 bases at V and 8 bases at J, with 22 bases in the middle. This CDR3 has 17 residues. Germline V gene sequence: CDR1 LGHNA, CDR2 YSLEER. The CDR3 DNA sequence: TGCGCCAGCAGCCAAGATGCTCCAGACATAGCCCTATGGGGCTACACCTTC. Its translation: CASSQDAPDIALWGYTF.

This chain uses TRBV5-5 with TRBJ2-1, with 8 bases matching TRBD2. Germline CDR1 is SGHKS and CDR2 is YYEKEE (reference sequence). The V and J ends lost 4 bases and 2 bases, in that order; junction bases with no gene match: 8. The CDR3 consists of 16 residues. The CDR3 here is CASSQRLARTYNEQFF. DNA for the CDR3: TGTGCCAGCAGCCAGCGACTAGCGAGAACCTACAATGAGCAGTTCTTC.

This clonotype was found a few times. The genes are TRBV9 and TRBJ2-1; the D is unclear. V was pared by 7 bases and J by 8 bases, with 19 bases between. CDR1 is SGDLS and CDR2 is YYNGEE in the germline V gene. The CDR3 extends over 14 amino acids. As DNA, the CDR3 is TGTGCCAGCGGTGACTCGACTGGCTGGGATGAGCAGTTCTTC. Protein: CASGDSTGWDEQFF.

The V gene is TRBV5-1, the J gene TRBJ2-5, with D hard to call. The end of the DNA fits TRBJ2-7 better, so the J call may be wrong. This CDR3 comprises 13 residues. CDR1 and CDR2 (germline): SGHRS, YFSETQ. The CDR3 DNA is TGCGCCAGCAGCTTGGATGTCCCCTACGAGCAGTACTTC. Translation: CASSLDVPYEQYF.

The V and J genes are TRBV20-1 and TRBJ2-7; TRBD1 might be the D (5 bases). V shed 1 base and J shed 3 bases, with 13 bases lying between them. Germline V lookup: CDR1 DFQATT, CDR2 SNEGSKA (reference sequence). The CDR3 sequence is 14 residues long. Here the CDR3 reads CSARAAHDSYEQYF. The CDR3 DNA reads TGCAGTGCTAGAGCAGCACACGACAGCTACGAGCAGTACTTC.

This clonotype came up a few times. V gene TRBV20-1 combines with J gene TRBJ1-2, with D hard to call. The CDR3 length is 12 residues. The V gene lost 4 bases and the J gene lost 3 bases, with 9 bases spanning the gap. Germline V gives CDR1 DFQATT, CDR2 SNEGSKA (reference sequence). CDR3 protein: CSAIGSYYGYTF. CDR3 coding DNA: TGCAGTGCTATTGGATCTTACTATGGCTACACCTTC.

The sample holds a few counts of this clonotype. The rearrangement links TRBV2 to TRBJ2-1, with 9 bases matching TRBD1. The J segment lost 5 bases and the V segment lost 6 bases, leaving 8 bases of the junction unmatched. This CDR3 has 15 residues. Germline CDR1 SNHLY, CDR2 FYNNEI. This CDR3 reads CASRGTGSRNNEQFF. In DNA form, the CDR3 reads TGTGCCAGCAGGGGGACAGGGTCAAGAAACAATGAGCAGTTCTTC.

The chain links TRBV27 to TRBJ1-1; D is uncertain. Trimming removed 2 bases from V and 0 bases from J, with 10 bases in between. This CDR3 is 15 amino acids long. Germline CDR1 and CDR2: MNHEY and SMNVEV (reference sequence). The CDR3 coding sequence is TGTGCCAGCAGTTTAAGGCCATCAGTGAACACTGAAGCTTTCTTT. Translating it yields CASSLRPSVNTEAFF.

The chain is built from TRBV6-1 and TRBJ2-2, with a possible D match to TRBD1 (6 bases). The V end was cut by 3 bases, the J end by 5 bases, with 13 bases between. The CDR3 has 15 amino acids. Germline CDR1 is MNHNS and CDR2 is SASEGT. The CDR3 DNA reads TGTGCCAGCAGTGAGATAGGGGGTAGGACCGGGGAGCTGTTTTTT. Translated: CASSEIGGRTGELFF.

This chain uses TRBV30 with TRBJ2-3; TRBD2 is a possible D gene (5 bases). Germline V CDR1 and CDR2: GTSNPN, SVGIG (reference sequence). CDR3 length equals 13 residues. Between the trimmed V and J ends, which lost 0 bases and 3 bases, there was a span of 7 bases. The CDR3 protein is CAWSVSGTDTQYF. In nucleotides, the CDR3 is TGTGCCTGGAGTGTTTCGGGGACAGATACGCAGTATTTT. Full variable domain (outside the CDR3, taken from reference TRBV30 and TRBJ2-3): SQTIHQWPATLVQPVGSPLSLECTVEGTSNPNLYWYRQAAGRGLQLLFYSVGIGQISSEVPQNLSASRPQDRQFILSSKKLLLSDSGFYLCAWSVSGTDTQYFGPGTRLTVL.

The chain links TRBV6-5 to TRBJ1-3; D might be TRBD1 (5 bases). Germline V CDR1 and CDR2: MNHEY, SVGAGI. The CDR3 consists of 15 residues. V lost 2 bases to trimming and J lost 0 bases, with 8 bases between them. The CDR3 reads CASSYGTSSGNTIYF. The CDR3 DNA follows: TGTGCCAGCAGTTACGGGACGAGCTCTGGAAACACCATATATTTT.

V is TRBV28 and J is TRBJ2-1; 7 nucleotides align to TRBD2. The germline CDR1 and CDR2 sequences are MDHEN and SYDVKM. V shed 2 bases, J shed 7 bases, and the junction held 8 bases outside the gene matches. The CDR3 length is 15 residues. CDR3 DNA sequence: TGTGCCAGCAGTTTAATCCGTGACGGGAGGAATGAGCAGTTCTTC. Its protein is CASSLIRDGRNEQFF.

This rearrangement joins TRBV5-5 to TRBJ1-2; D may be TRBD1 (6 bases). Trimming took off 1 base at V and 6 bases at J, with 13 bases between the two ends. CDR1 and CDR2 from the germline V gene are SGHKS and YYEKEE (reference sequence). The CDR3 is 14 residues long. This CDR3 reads CASSLTWGDNGYTF. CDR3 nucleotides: TGTGCCAGCAGCTTGACCTGGGGGGACAATGGCTACACCTTC.

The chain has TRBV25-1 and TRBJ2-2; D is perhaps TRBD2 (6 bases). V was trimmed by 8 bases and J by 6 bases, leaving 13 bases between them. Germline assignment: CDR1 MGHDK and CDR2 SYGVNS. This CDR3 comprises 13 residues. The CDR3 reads CASGGLGAGELFF. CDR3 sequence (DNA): TGTGCCAGCGGGGGGTTGGGGGCCGGGGAGCTGTTTTTT.

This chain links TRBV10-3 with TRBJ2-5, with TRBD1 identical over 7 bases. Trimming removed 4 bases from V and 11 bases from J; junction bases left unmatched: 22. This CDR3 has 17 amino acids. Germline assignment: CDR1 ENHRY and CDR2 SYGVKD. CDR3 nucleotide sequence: TGTGCCATCAGTGCCTCCGCGGGTAGGGGGCTAGTCAATGAGCAGTACTTC. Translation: CAISASAGRGLVNEQYF.